One sample yielded the 27 T cell receptor beta chains listed below, sequenced in a study of identical twins. TCRdb ran MiXCR on the 5' RACE reads and lists one entry per CDR3 protein. The table includes hundreds of thousands of distinct CDR3 sequences, over 15% detected once. The data were also submitted as part of a second study, on T cells expressing NK-cell markers.

Material: PBMCs. These receptors came from a woman aged 18-35 years in good health.

This clonotype was observed a handful of times. The CDR3: CASNTYSGPRDDYEQYF. DNA of the CDR3: TGTGCCAGCAACACCTACTCCGGGCCACGAGACGACTACGAGCAGTACTTC. The chain has TRBV7-9 and TRBJ2-7; the D is unclear. CDR3 length: 17 amino acids. From germline, CDR1 is SEHNR and CDR2 FQNEAQ (reference sequence). V shed 7 bases and J shed 3 bases, with 25 bases lying between them.

J is TRBJ1-1 and V is TRBV7-9, with D unclear. Per germline, CDR1 SEHNR and CDR2 FQNEAQ (reference sequence). Trimming took 4 bases from V and 3 from J, leaving 18 bases between them. The CDR3 sequence is 16 residues long. This CDR3 is CASSSRHPPGDTEAFF. As DNA, the CDR3 is TGTGCCAGCAGCTCCCGACACCCTCCGGGAGACACTGAAGCTTTCTTT.

This clonotype was seen a few times. V gene TRBV9 combines with J gene TRBJ2-1, with a possible D match to TRBD2 (6 bases). The germline CDR1 and CDR2 sequences are SGDLS and YYNGEE. The CDR3 has 15 residues. The ends were cut back, 0 bases at V and 8 bases at J, with 15 bases in the middle. The CDR3 nucleotides read TGTGCCAGCAGCGTAGCCCCGACTAGTTCCCATGAGCAGTTCTTC. Protein sequence: CASSVAPTSSHEQFF.

The chain has TRBV20-1 and TRBJ2-7; 8 bases match TRBD1. J lost 1 base, V lost 7 bases, and 15 bases had no gene match. CDR3 size: 16 residues. In germline, CDR1 is DFQATT, CDR2 SNEGSKA (reference sequence). The CDR3: CSGGRTGQGSSYEQYF. CDR3 nucleotide sequence: TGCAGTGGTGGTCGGACAGGACAGGGCAGTTCCTACGAGCAGTACTTC.

This clonotype occurred a few times. The chain joins TRBV6-2 or TRBV6-3 to TRBJ2-3; the D gene is possibly TRBD2 (6 bases). Germline-derived CDR1 and CDR2 are MNHEY and SVGEGT. Trimming took 0 bases from V and 3 from J, leaving 13 bases between them. The CDR3 has 16 amino acids. CDR3 in amino acids: CASSYSAGIKTDTQYF. The DNA of the CDR3 is TGTGCCAGCAGTTACTCGGCGGGGATAAAGACAGATACGCAGTATTTT.

This clonotype turned up a few times. This chain connects TRBV7-8 to TRBJ1-1; a weak D match, TRBD1 (5 bases). With 5 bases removed from V and 0 bases from J, the gap between germline ends came to 13 bases. This CDR3 comprises 15 residues. Germline CDR1 and CDR2: SGHVS and FQNEAQ. The CDR3 reads CASSQLGRLNTEAFF. The CDR3 DNA follows: TGTGCCAGCAGCCAACTGGGACGGCTGAACACTGAAGCTTTCTTT.

This clonotype was counted only a few times. The V and J genes are TRBV12-3 or TRBV12-4 and TRBJ1-6; D not resolved. The CDR3 runs to 14 residues. Trimming took off 5 bases at V and 4 bases at J, with 9 bases between the two ends. CDR3 sequence: CASSEGRYNSPLHF. The CDR3 DNA reads as TGTGCCAGCAGTGAAGGACGGTATAATTCACCCCTCCACTTT.

A word on this clonotype: One junction end disagrees with the germline gene, perhaps due to a read error. The chain couples TRBV12-3 or TRBV12-4 to TRBJ2-1; 13 bases map to TRBD2. This CDR3 spans 18 amino acids. The CDR3 loop reads CACSLALLAGGTYNEQFF. For the CDR3, the DNA is TGTGCCTGCAGTTTAGCCCTACTAGCGGGGGGGACTTACAATGAGCAGTTCTTC.

This clonotype came up a few times. The genes are TRBV7-2 and TRBJ2-3; 7 bases align to TRBD1. The CDR3 runs 15 residues. V lost 1 base, J lost 4 bases, and 5 bases stayed unmatched. Germline lookup yields CDR1 SGHTA and CDR2 FQGNSA. The chain's CDR3 is CASSLGDRDADTQYF. For the CDR3, the DNA is TGTGCCAGCAGCTTAGGTGACAGGGATGCAGATACGCAGTATTTT.

The rearrangement joins TRBV5-1 to TRBJ2-5; perhaps TRBD1 as D (5 bases). The CDR3 loop spans 16 amino acids. The germline gives CDR1 SGHRS, CDR2 YFSETQ. Between the trimmed V and J ends, which lost 4 bases and 4 bases, there was a span of 20 bases. The CDR3 sequence: CASSQGSTAGSETQYF. Here the CDR3 DNA reads TGCGCCAGCAGCCAGGGTAGCACGGCAGGGTCAGAGACCCAGTACTTC.

This clonotype was seen a handful of times. This chain connects TRBV12-3 or TRBV12-4 to TRBJ1-1; a weak D match, TRBD1 (6 bases). The V and J ends lost 3 bases and 10 bases respectively, with 15 bases between them. The CDR3 contains 13 residues. The DNA of the CDR3 is TGTGCCAGCAGTTTTCGGGGGGCCCCCGTAGCTTTCTTT. Translated: CASSFRGAPVAFF.

The rearrangement links TRBV5-1 to TRBJ1-1; D not certain. Deletions cut 0 bases from V and 6 bases from J, with 21 bases between. Germline V CDR1 and CDR2: SGHRS, YFSETQ. This CDR3 comprises 17 residues. CDR3: CASSLARREGWHAEAFF. DNA for the CDR3: TGCGCCAGCAGCTTGGCCCGGAGGGAGGGTTGGCATGCTGAAGCTTTCTTT.

This clonotype occurred a few times. The chain carries TRBV9 and TRBJ1-2; D uncertain. The germline V and J ends were trimmed by 3 bases and 13 bases, with 13 bases remaining between them. The germline CDR1 and CDR2 sequences are SGDLS and YYNGEE. CDR3 length: 11 amino acids. CDR3 bases: TGTGCCAGCAGCGGTACAGAGGAGGTCACCTTC. Protein: CASSGTEEVTF.

The chain carries TRBV7-9 and TRBJ2-5; the D is unclear. The ends were cut back, 6 bases at V and 1 base at J, with 12 bases in the middle. From germline, CDR1 is SEHNR and CDR2 FQNEAQ (reference sequence). CDR3 length: 14 amino acids. DNA of the CDR3: TGTGCCAGCAGAGGCCGGGCGATCCAAGAGACCCAGTACTTC. It codes for CASRGRAIQETQYF.

The sample holds a few counts of this clonotype. The chain couples TRBV3-1 to TRBJ2-1; no reliable D call. Germline assignment: CDR1 LGHDT and CDR2 YNNKEL (reference sequence). This CDR3 has 15 residues. V dropped 0 bases and J dropped 2 bases, with 8 bases sitting between them. CDR3 sequence: CASSQEIYAYNEQFF. The CDR3 nucleotides are TGTGCCAGCAGCCAAGAAATCTATGCCTACAATGAGCAGTTCTTC.

V and J are TRBV11-2 and TRBJ1-6; D is undetermined. Trimming pared 5 bases from V and 9 bases from J, leaving 11 bases between. CDR1 is SGHAT and CDR2 is FQNNGV in the germline V gene. This CDR3 spans 13 amino acids. The CDR3 region is CASSLAESSPLHF. In DNA form, the CDR3 reads TGTGCCAGCAGCCTCGCCGAATCTTCACCCCTCCACTTT.

The V and J genes are TRBV5-1 and TRBJ2-3; a weak D match, TRBD2 (6 bases). The CDR3 contains 15 residues. Trimming pared 7 bases from V and 3 bases from J, leaving 18 bases between. CDR1 is SGHRS and CDR2 is YFSETQ in the germline V gene. DNA for the CDR3: TGCGCCAGCGGCCTGGCGGGGCTAGCGACAGATACGCAGTATTTT. It encodes CASGLAGLATDTQYF.

This clonotype has only a few counts. Written as DNA, the CDR3 is TGTGCCAGCTCGGGACCAACGGGGGCCCGTTTCTACAATGAGCAGTTCTTC. Translating it yields CASSGPTGARFYNEQFF. The J gene is TRBJ2-1, the V gene TRBV18; the D gene could be TRBD1 or TRBD2 (6 bases each). The V end was cut by 6 bases, the J end by 3 bases, with 21 bases between. Germline CDR1 KGHSH, CDR2 LQKENI. The CDR3 contains 17 residues.

This clonotype was seen a handful of times. This chain uses TRBV12-3 or TRBV12-4 with TRBJ2-3; 8 bases map to TRBD2. V trimming: 4 bases; J trimming: 5 bases; junction bases outside the gene matches: 8. The CDR3 consists of 15 residues. The CDR3 loop is CASSSDGGAVDTQYF. The CDR3 DNA sequence: TGTGCCAGCAGTTCCGACGGGGGGGCCGTAGATACGCAGTATTTT.

This sequence joins TRBV3-1 and TRBJ2-1; D remains unclear. This CDR3 has 12 residues. Trimming took off 3 bases at V and 9 bases at J, with 9 bases between the two ends. The germline gives CDR1 LGHDT, CDR2 YNNKEL (reference sequence). CDR3 in amino acids: CASSHIMAEQFF. In nucleotides, the CDR3 is TGTGCCAGCAGCCACATAATGGCTGAGCAGTTCTTC.

This sequence joins TRBV6-5 and TRBJ2-7, with TRBD2 matching over 7 bases. The V gene's germline CDR1 is MNHEY and CDR2 SVGAGI. V gave up 3 bases and J gave up 2 bases; unmatched junction bases: 10. The CDR3 is 16 amino acids. CDR3 in DNA: TGTGCCAGCAGTTATGGCGCGGGGGAGCCGACCTACGAGCAGTACTTC. Amino acid sequence: CASSYGAGEPTYEQYF.

CDR3 loop: CASSRGTSGRETQYF. In DNA, the CDR3 is TGTGCCAGCAGTCGCGGGACTAGCGGAAGGGAGACCCAGTACTTC. This chain links TRBV12-3 or TRBV12-4 with TRBJ2-5; TRBD2 matches at 11 bases. The length of the CDR3 is 15 residues. With 5 bases clipped from V and 5 bases from J, the junction kept 7 bases outside the gene matches.

Only a few counts were recorded for this clonotype. CDR3 coding DNA: TGTGCCAGCAACACAGGGGGGAAGGGCGGCTACACCTTC. Amino acids: CASNTGGKGGYTF. This chain uses TRBV6-1 with TRBJ1-2, with 8 positions matching TRBD1. CDR1 is MNHNS, CDR2 SASEGT, per germline. V shed 7 bases, J shed 8 bases, and the junction held 9 bases outside the gene matches. The CDR3 covers 13 residues.

This clonotype was seen a single time. This chain uses TRBV6-1 with TRBJ1-4; TRBD1 agrees at 7 bases. The V gene's germline CDR1 is MNHNS and CDR2 SASEGT. The CDR3 has 16 residues. After removal of 7 bases from V and 4 bases from J, the junction contained 12 bases not matched to a gene. CDR3 loop: CASKSERGTVNEKLFF. CDR3 nucleotides: TGTGCCAGCAAGTCCGAAAGAGGGACAGTTAATGAAAAACTGTTTTTT.

The chain is built from TRBV5-1 and TRBJ1-1; 7 positions agree with TRBD1. This CDR3 has 17 residues. Germline CDR1 SGHRS, CDR2 YFSETQ. With 5 bases clipped from V and 3 bases from J, the junction kept 16 bases outside the gene matches. The CDR3 region has the DNA TGCGCCAGCAGACCAGACGGCGACAGGGCGGTGCACACTGAAGCTTTCTTT. Translation gives CASRPDGDRAVHTEAFF.

The chain recombines TRBV5-1 with TRBJ2-7; TRBD1 matches at 10 bases. Trimming cost V 5 bases and J 5 bases; bases outside gene matches: 7. The germline gives CDR1 SGHRS, CDR2 YFSETQ. The CDR3 spans 14 residues. CDR3 nucleotides: TGCGCCAGCAGTACCGGGACAGGGGCCAACGAGCAGTACTTC. This codes for CASSTGTGANEQYF.

The rearrangement links TRBV19 to TRBJ1-2; 7 nucleotides agree with TRBD1. Losses at the gene ends were 7 bases for V and 8 bases for J; bases not matched to a gene: 13. Germline lookup yields CDR1 LNHDA and CDR2 SQIVND (reference sequence). The CDR3 totals 14 residues. The CDR3 region is CASKGTERLRGYTF. CDR3 nucleotides: TGTGCCAGTAAAGGGACAGAACGGCTTCGAGGCTACACCTTC.